The 15 T cell receptor beta chains reported below all come from one sample, sequenced in a study of CD4 and CD8 cells across lung adenocarcinoma regions. MiXCR, run by TCRdb on the PCR reads, gives a single entry per CDR3 protein. The sample shows 3,000 to 4,000 distinct CDR3 sequences, roughly 70% of them seen only once. The sample was CD4+ T cells from the margin of a lung tumor. Every receptor here comes from a male donor with lung adenocarcinoma. The CD4 and CD8 labels of this study may be unreliable.

This chain uses TRBV6-5 with TRBJ2-1; 10 nucleotides agree with TRBD2. Germline CDR1 and CDR2: MNHEY and SVGAGI. The CDR3 runs 15 residues. V gave up 0 bases and J gave up 6 bases; unmatched junction bases: 2. The DNA for the CDR3 is TGTGCCAGCAGTTACTCGCTAGCGGGAGTCAATGAGCAGTTCTTC. It encodes CASSYSLAGVNEQFF.

This chain connects TRBV27 to TRBJ2-1; 11 bases are a match to TRBD2. The V gene's germline CDR1 is MNHEY and CDR2 SMNVEV (reference sequence). V gave up 2 bases and J gave up 6 bases; unmatched junction bases: 3. The CDR3 has 15 amino acids. CDR3 coding DNA: TGTGCCAGCAGTTTAAGACTAGCGGGAATCAATGAGCAGTTCTTC. Its protein is CASSLRLAGINEQFF.

In regard to this clonotype: The junction does not match germline at one end; this may be a read error. The V and J genes are TRBV7-8 and TRBJ2-3, with TRBD2 identical over 9 bases. The germline V gene encodes CDR1 SGHVS and CDR2 FQNEAQ. The CDR3 is made up of 17 amino acids. The CDR3 DNA reads TGTGCCAGCAGCGTGAGACTAGCGGCAGTGAGCACAGGTGCGCAGTTTTTT. Translation gives CASSVRLAAVSTGAQFF.

Note on this clonotype: One junction end does not reproduce the germline sequence, and a read error may be involved. The V call is TRBV27, the J call TRBJ2-1; perhaps D is TRBD1 or TRBD2 (6 bases each). Germline assignment: CDR1 MNHEY and CDR2 SMNVEV (reference sequence). CDR3 length: 15 amino acids. For the CDR3, the DNA is TGTGCCAGGGGGTTAGGGGGGTGTGACAAAGAGACGCAGTATTTC. Protein: CARGLGGCDKETQYF.

The chain is built from TRBV6-1 and TRBJ2-4; possible D gene TRBD2, 5 bases. The CDR3 is made up of 14 amino acids. In germline, CDR1 is MNHNS, CDR2 SASEGT. Trimming left V 6 bases short and J 5 bases short, with 14 bases between. DNA of the CDR3: TGTGCCAGCAGGGACCCCATGAGGGAAAACATTCAGTACTTC. Residues: CASRDPMRENIQYF.

V and J are TRBV6-1 and TRBJ2-3; 9 bases match TRBD2. V was pared by 3 bases and J by 9 bases, with 10 bases of the junction left unmatched. The germline V gene has CDR1 MNHNS and CDR2 SASEGT. This CDR3 has 15 amino acids. Written as DNA, the CDR3 is TGTGCCAGCAGTGACCGCGGGAGGGCCCGTGAGACGCAGTATTTT. Translating gives CASSDRGRARETQYF.

This sequence joins TRBV7-2 and TRBJ2-5, with 7 positions matching TRBD2. The end of the DNA aligns better with TRBJ2-7, so the J call may be wrong. Per germline, CDR1 SGHTA and CDR2 FQGNSA. CDR3 length: 15 amino acids. CDR3 sequence reads: CASSQLRQRGYEQYF. Here the CDR3 DNA reads TGTGCCAGCAGCCAACTCCGCCAGCGGGGTTACGAGCAGTACTTC.

Worth noting for this clonotype: The CDR3 end shows no conserved phenylalanine or tryptophan, and so a read error is likely. This rearrangement joins TRBV6-5 to TRBJ2-7; D is undetermined. The CDR3 loop spans 15 amino acids. Looked up from germline, CDR1 is MNHEY and CDR2 is SVGAGI. The ends were cut back, 0 bases at V and 0 bases at J, with 9 bases in the middle. The CDR3 spells CASSYSPATSYEQYS. In nucleotides, the CDR3 is TGTGCCAGCAGTTACTCGCCAGCCACCTCCTACGAGCAGTACTCC.

This chain uses TRBV7-2 with TRBJ2-1; a weak D match, TRBD2 (6 bases). The length of the CDR3 is 15 residues. The V end lost 6 bases, the J end lost 1 base, and 13 bases lay between the germline ends. Germline V CDR1 and CDR2: SGHTA, FQGNSA. CDR3 sequence reads: CASRTTGTSYNEQFF. Written as DNA, the CDR3 is TGTGCCAGCAGAACAACCGGGACTTCCTACAATGAGCAGTTCTTC.

This clonotype appeared a few times. V gene TRBV12-3 or TRBV12-4 combines with J gene TRBJ2-5; 11 bases agree with TRBD2. CDR3 size: 14 residues. V was clipped by 5 bases and J by 7 bases; unmatched bases: 6. The CDR3 loop is CASSLSGTSGTQYF. As DNA, the CDR3 is TGTGCCAGCAGTCTCTCCGGGACTAGCGGGACCCAGTACTTC.

The chain is built from TRBV6-1 and TRBJ2-5; TRBD2 matches 14 bases. The end of the DNA aligns better with TRBJ2-7, so the J call may be wrong. This CDR3 region has 19 residues. The germline CDR1 and CDR2 sequences are MNHNS and SASEGT. CDR3 amino acids: CASSEPGLAGVFSVYEQYF. Here the CDR3 DNA reads TGTGCCAGCAGTGAACCGGGACTAGCGGGAGTGTTTAGTGTCTACGAGCAGTACTTC.

Within the sample, this clonotype is large. V and J are TRBV6-1 and TRBJ2-1; D remains ambiguous. CDR3 size: 14 residues. The V end lost 7 bases, the J end lost 6 bases, and 16 bases lay between the germline ends. Germline CDR1 MNHNS, CDR2 SASEGT. In nucleotides, the CDR3 is TGTGCCAGCATCTTGACGCGTCGCGCCAATGAGCAGTTCTTC. Its translation: CASILTRRANEQFF.

V gene TRBV11-3 combines with J gene TRBJ2-1, with 11 bases fitting TRBD2. Germline values: CDR1 SGHNT, CDR2 YENEEA. With V trimmed by 5 bases and J by 4 bases, 4 bases remained unmatched. This CDR3 contains 15 residues. The CDR3 sequence is CASSKVAGGYNEQFF. As DNA, the CDR3 is TGTGCCAGCAGCAAAGTAGCGGGAGGGTACAATGAGCAGTTCTTC.

The chain combines TRBV11-3 with TRBJ2-5; D unresolved. Trimming shortened V by 3 bases and J by 6 bases, and 5 bases separated the two germline ends. Germline V gene data show CDR1 as SGHNT and CDR2 as YENEEA. The CDR3 totals 11 residues. This CDR3 is CASSFGQTQYF. The CDR3 DNA follows: TGTGCCAGCAGCTTTGGACAGACCCAGTACTTC.

This clonotype was recorded a few times. The chain couples TRBV6-1 to TRBJ2-5; D may be TRBD2 (5 bases). Per the germline V gene, CDR1 is MNHNS and CDR2 is SASEGT. The CDR3 contains 12 residues. Between the trimmed V and J ends, which lost 5 bases and 11 bases, there was a span of 15 bases. The CDR3 DNA is TGTGCCAGCAGTCCGGGTGAGTGGGAGCAGTACTTC. Protein: CASSPGEWEQYF.